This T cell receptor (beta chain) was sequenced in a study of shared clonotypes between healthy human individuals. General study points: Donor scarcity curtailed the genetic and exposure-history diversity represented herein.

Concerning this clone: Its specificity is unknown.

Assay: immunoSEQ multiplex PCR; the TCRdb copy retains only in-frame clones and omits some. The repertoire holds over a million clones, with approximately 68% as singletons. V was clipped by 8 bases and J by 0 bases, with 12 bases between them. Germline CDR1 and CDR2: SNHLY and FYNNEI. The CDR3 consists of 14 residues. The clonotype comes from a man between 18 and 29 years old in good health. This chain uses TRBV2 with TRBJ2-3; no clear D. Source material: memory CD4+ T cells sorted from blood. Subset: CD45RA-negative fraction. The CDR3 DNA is TGTGCCAGCTCGGCTATATCTAGCACAGATACGCAGTATTTT. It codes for CASSAISSTDTQYF.